The 27 T cell receptor beta chains listed next were all sequenced from one sample in a study of blood T cell repertoires in COVID-19. Sequencing was performed with immunoSEQ multiplex PCR; in TCRdb, only in-frame clones are kept and a portion is missing. The sample records around 340,000 clones, 85% to 90% being singletons. The specimen was PBMCs or T cells enriched from blood (not recorded which). Receptor source: a woman younger than 45 who had been exposed to COVID-19.

This clone was detected once. V and J are TRBV5-1 and TRBJ2-1; 7 positions match TRBD2. J gave up 7 bases and V 3 bases, and 10 bases lay outside the gene matches. This CDR3 is 15 amino acids long. Germline CDR1 is SGHRS and CDR2 is YFSETQ. This chain's CDR3 is CASSYLAGELNEQFF. Here the CDR3 DNA reads TGCGCCAGCAGCTACTTGGCGGGAGAGCTAAATGAGCAGTTCTTC.

This clone occurred a few times. The chain couples TRBV6-5 to TRBJ1-5; D is unclear. CDR1 and CDR2 (germline): MNHEY, SVGAGI. Trimming shortened V by 6 bases and J by 4 bases, and 13 bases separated the two germline ends. The length of the CDR3 is 14 residues. DNA for the CDR3: TGTGCCAGCAGACCAGTAGGAGAAAATCAGCCCCAGCATTTT. Protein product: CASRPVGENQPQHF.

The rearrangement uses TRBV28 and TRBJ1-5; 7 bases fit TRBD1. Germline loops: CDR1 MDHEN, CDR2 SYDVKM. The CDR3 spans 14 residues. After removal of 8 bases from V and 2 bases from J, the junction contained 6 bases not matched to a gene. Here the CDR3 DNA reads TGTGCCAGCGCTGCTGGGACAGGCAATCAGCCCCAGCATTTT. This translates into CASAAGTGNQPQHF.

This clone occurred once. The chain joins TRBV20-1 to TRBJ1-1; the D gene is possibly TRBD1 (5 bases). The CDR3 has 13 residues. Germline V lookup: CDR1 DFQATT, CDR2 SNEGSKA (reference sequence). The V and J ends lost 3 bases and 5 bases respectively, with 13 bases between them. The DNA for the CDR3 is TGCAGTGCTAGTGGTCAGGGTGAAACTGAAGCTTTCTTT. Translation: CSASGQGETEAFF.

The chain carries TRBV27 and TRBJ2-7, with 8 nucleotides matching TRBD2. The CDR3 has 16 amino acids. Germline V gives CDR1 MNHEY, CDR2 SMNVEV (reference sequence). Trimming removed 2 bases from V and 1 base from J; junction bases left unmatched: 7. The CDR3 DNA reads as TGTGCCAGCAGTTTAAATGCAGCGGGAGAATCCTACGAGCAGTACTTC. This translates into CASSLNAAGESYEQYF.

This clone was detected only once. The rearrangement uses TRBV5-1 and TRBJ2-1; 9 nucleotides agree with TRBD2. The CDR3 extends over 17 amino acids. V lost 0 bases, J lost 2 bases, and 6 bases stayed unmatched. Germline CDR1 and CDR2: SGHRS and YFSETQ. Here the CDR3 reads CASSLAGGLAAYNEQFF. For the CDR3, the DNA is TGCGCCAGCAGCTTGGCCGGGGGACTAGCTGCCTACAATGAGCAGTTCTTC.

The rearrangement uses TRBV3-1 (or the pseudogene TRBV3-2) and TRBJ1-1; no reliable D call. The germline V gene has CDR1 LGHDT and CDR2 YNNKEL (reference sequence). V was pared by 6 bases and J by 7 bases, with 9 bases between. The length of the CDR3 is 11 residues. The DNA for the CDR3 is TGTGCCAGCAGTTCGAGGATTGAAGCTTTCTTT. It specifies CASSSRIEAFF.

The gene calls are TRBV3-1 (or the pseudogene TRBV3-2) and TRBJ1-3; no firm D call. The CDR3 is 13 amino acids. In germline, CDR1 is LGHDT, CDR2 YNNKEL (reference sequence). The V end lost 2 bases, the J end lost 4 bases, and 6 bases lay between the germline ends. Here the CDR3 reads CASSQLQGNTIYF. The CDR3 DNA sequence: TGTGCCAGCAGCCAACTACAGGGAAACACCATATATTTT.

This clone was seen once. The chain links TRBV28 to TRBJ1-2; D possibly corresponds to TRBD1 (5 bases). The CDR3 runs 15 residues. V was cut by 5 bases and J by 3 bases, with 16 bases left in between. Germline V gene sequence: CDR1 MDHEN, CDR2 SYDVKM. The CDR3 reads CASSAAGGTYYGYTF. CDR3 bases: TGTGCCAGCAGTGCCGCCGGGGGTACCTACTATGGCTACACCTTC.

V is TRBV2 and J is TRBJ2-7; D is possibly TRBD1 (5 bases). CDR3 length equals 12 residues. Germline CDR1 and CDR2: SNHLY and FYNNEI. Trimming cost V 5 bases and J 2 bases, with 7 bases left between them. The CDR3 is CASSLQAYEQYF. CDR3 bases: TGTGCCAGCAGTCTACAGGCCTACGAGCAGTACTTC. Supplemented by reference TRBV2 and TRBJ2-7, the full variable domain reads EPEVTQTPSHQVTQMGQEVILRCVPISNHLYFYWYRQILGQKVEFLVSFYNNEISEKSEIFDDQFSVERPDGSNFTLKIRSTKLEDSAMYFCASSLQAYEQYFGPGTRLTVT.

This clone was counted a few times. CDR3 DNA: TGTGCCACCAGTGACCCCCTGGGAGGGGCCGTTGAGCAGTTCTTC. Amino acids: CATSDPLGGAVEQFF. The chain employs TRBV24-1 and TRBJ2-1, with 7 nucleotides matching TRBD2. The ends lost 4 bases at V and 9 bases at J; junction bases unmatched: 11. This CDR3 spans 15 amino acids. Germline V gene lookup returns CDR1 KGHDR and CDR2 SFDVKD.

This chain joins TRBV3-1 (or the pseudogene TRBV3-2) and TRBJ1-3, with a tentative D call TRBD1 (6 bases). There are 15 residues in the CDR3. Germline CDR1 is LGHDT and CDR2 is YNNKEL (reference sequence). With 1 base removed from V and 2 bases from J, the gap between germline ends came to 9 bases. In DNA, the CDR3 is TGTGCCAGCAGCCAAGTAAGACAGGCTGGAAACACCATATATTTT. Translating gives CASSQVRQAGNTIYF.

The table lists this clone with a count of one. V usage is TRBV27 and J usage is TRBJ2-1, with D possibly matching TRBD2 (5 bases). The CDR3 has 14 amino acids. The V end lost 6 bases, the J end lost 4 bases, and 13 bases lay between the germline ends. Germline assignment: CDR1 MNHEY and CDR2 SMNVEV (reference sequence). The CDR3 here is CASRTIGVYNEQFF. CDR3 sequence (DNA): TGTGCCAGCAGGACGATCGGGGTTTACAATGAGCAGTTCTTC.

The chain is built from TRBV14 and TRBJ1-4; 10 bases agree with TRBD1. V lost 1 base and J lost 8; bases outside the gene matches: 4. This CDR3 spans 15 amino acids. The V gene's germline CDR1 is SGHDN and CDR2 FVKESK. CDR3 sequence reads: CASSQVKDRGEKLFF. The DNA for the CDR3 is TGTGCCAGCAGCCAAGTTAAGGACAGGGGGGAAAAACTGTTTTTT.

The rearrangement uses TRBV2 and TRBJ2-7, with D tentatively TRBD2 (7 bases). In germline, CDR1 is SNHLY, CDR2 FYNNEI. With 3 bases removed from V and 12 bases from J, the gap between germline ends came to 24 bases. The CDR3 extends over 15 amino acids. The CDR3 DNA reads as TGTGCCAGCAGTGACAGAATGGGGGGGACATCGAGGCGGTACTTC. Encoded protein: CASSDRMGGTSRRYF. Variable domain in full (rest from reference TRBV2 and TRBJ2-7): EPEVTQTPSHQVTQMGQEVILRCVPISNHLYFYWYRQILGQKVEFLVSFYNNEISEKSEIFDDQFSVERPDGSNFTLKIRSTKLEDSAMYFCASSDRMGGTSRRYFGPGTRLTVT.

The chain combines TRBV28 with TRBJ1-5, with D maybe TRBD1 (6 bases). V lost 7 bases to trimming and J lost 6 bases, with 19 bases between them. This CDR3 contains 15 residues. Germline V gene sequence: CDR1 MDHEN, CDR2 SYDVKM. CDR3 sequence: CASIQQAGGFQPQHF. As DNA, the CDR3 is TGTGCCAGCATCCAGCAGGCGGGGGGCTTTCAGCCCCAGCATTTT.

A note on this clone: At one end, the junction sequence differs from germline, possibly due to a read error. The V gene is TRBV7-7, the J gene TRBJ2-5; D is perhaps TRBD2 (7 bases). This CDR3 contains 15 residues. Germline V gives CDR1 SSHAT, CDR2 FNYEAQ (reference sequence). The CDR3 DNA reads TGTGCTAGCAGCATCTCGGGGGGCCCACAAGAGACCCAGTACTTC. This gives the protein CASSISGGPQETQYF.

The genes are TRBV7-9 and TRBJ2-1, with 8 bases identical to TRBD2. In germline, CDR1 is SEHNR, CDR2 FQNEAQ (reference sequence). The V gene end was trimmed by 3 bases and the J gene end by 7 bases; junction bases not matched to a gene: 17. The CDR3 runs to 18 residues. The CDR3 DNA sequence: TGTGCCAGCAGCTTCATTACTATCACTAGCGGCGAAAGTAATGAGCAGTTCTTC. Translation: CASSFITITSGESNEQFF.

The genes are TRBV12-3 or TRBV12-4 and TRBJ2-2; 7 bases are a match to TRBD1. The CDR3 sequence is 13 residues long. Trimming at V came to 6 bases and at J to 8 bases, leaving 6 bases not matched to a gene. CDR3 nucleotide sequence: TGTGCCAGCAGCAAACAGGGGTCAGGGGAGCTGTTTTTT. This encodes CASSKQGSGELFF.

This clone was found a few times. This chain uses TRBV30 with TRBJ1-6, with D uncertain. The ends were cut back, 4 bases at V and 0 bases at J, with 10 bases in the middle. The CDR3 contains 15 residues. The germline V gene has CDR1 GTSNPN and CDR2 SVGIG (reference sequence). The CDR3: CAWTKGGSYNSPLHF. CDR3 in DNA: TGTGCCTGGACCAAGGGAGGCTCCTATAATTCACCCCTCCACTTT.

The rearrangement joins TRBV30 to TRBJ1-2; 8 bases match TRBD1. V was clipped by 3 bases and J by 7 bases; unmatched bases: 7. The CDR3 length is 13 residues. CDR1 and CDR2 from the germline V gene are GTSNPN and SVGIG (reference sequence). CDR3 nucleotide sequence: TGTGCCTGGAGAGGACAGGGTGTTGGTGGCTACACCTTC. Its translation: CAWRGQGVGGYTF.

A word on this clone: This sample also contains other DNA sequences that code for the same CDR3. The gene calls are TRBV28 and TRBJ1-2; 7 bases are shared with TRBD1. Germline lookup yields CDR1 MDHEN and CDR2 SYDVKM. Trimming cost V 6 bases and J 5 bases; bases outside gene matches: 3. CDR3 length: 12 residues. The CDR3 is CASSRQGYGYTF. CDR3 sequence (DNA): TGTGCCAGCAGCCGACAGGGATATGGCTACACCTTC.

The rearrangement joins TRBV25-1 to TRBJ1-5, with D tentatively TRBD1 (6 bases). CDR1 MGHDK and CDR2 SYGVNS come from the germline V gene. CDR3 length: 17 amino acids. Between the trimmed V and J ends, which lost 4 bases and 0 bases, there was a span of 16 bases. The CDR3 DNA sequence: TGTGCCAGCAGTGGGCCCGGACAGATTATTAGCAATCAGCCCCAGCATTTT. It yields the protein CASSGPGQIISNQPQHF.

The chain carries TRBV7-6 and TRBJ1-1; a possible D gene is TRBD1 (6 bases). This CDR3 has 15 amino acids. The germline V gene encodes CDR1 SGHVS and CDR2 FNYEAQ. V lost 5 bases and J 3 bases, leaving 16 bases between the germline ends. The CDR3 sequence is CASSRNRVPDTEAFF. In DNA form, the CDR3 reads TGTGCCAGCAGCCGTAACAGGGTCCCGGACACTGAAGCTTTCTTT.

The sample holds a few counts of this clone. V usage is TRBV11-2 and J usage is TRBJ1-3; the D gene is possibly TRBD1 (6 bases). Germline values: CDR1 SGHAT, CDR2 FQNNGV. The CDR3 extends over 16 amino acids. The V and J ends lost 2 bases and 2 bases respectively, with 13 bases between them. CDR3 nucleotides: TGTGCCAGCAGCTTACGGACAGTCGCACCTGGAAACACCATATATTTT. Amino acids: CASSLRTVAPGNTIYF.

The rearrangement links TRBV28 to TRBJ1-5; possible D gene TRBD1, 6 bases. The CDR3 has 15 residues. V was cut by 5 bases and J by 11 bases, with 22 bases left in between. Germline values: CDR1 MDHEN, CDR2 SYDVKM. CDR3 sequence (DNA): TGTGCCAGCAGTATACAGGGATGGGGGCAATCAGCCCAGCATTTT. Residues: CASSIQGWGQSAQHF.

J is TRBJ2-3 and V is TRBV7-2; D may be TRBD2 (6 bases). Trimming stripped 5 bases from V and 4 bases from J, with 16 bases between. This CDR3 is built from 15 residues. Germline V lookup: CDR1 SGHTA, CDR2 FQGNSA. This CDR3 is CASSPGRGRPDTQYF. The CDR3, as DNA: TGTGCCAGCAGCCCCGGACGAGGGAGGCCAGATACGCAGTATTTT.